This T cell receptor (beta chain) was sequenced during a study of identical twins (dated by TCRdb to 2015 to 2016). Regarding the research as a whole: To test whether fetal clonotypes persist, the study used deep sequencing on TCR alpha and beta repertoires from monozygotic twins, unrelated adults of various ages, and cord blood. Replicate twin experiments were performed at different times using different library preparation protocols to rule out contamination. What the work shows at the level of the full study, not this receptor alone: Zero-insertion analyses could be partly confounded by invariant T cells such as MAIT and iNKT, although diverse VJ usage argued against such confounding for most clonotypes. Compared with coincidental sharing between unrelated individuals, an excess of low generation-probability sequences was observed among out-of-frame TCR alpha sequences shared between twins. Abundant cord blood beta clonotypes carried fewer insertions; young adult naive repertoires showed a weaker similar trend, while memory repertoires showed none. Because the same donors could not be followed over many years, conclusions were based on cross-sectional statistical analysis. The excess sharing between twins in beta out-of-frame sequences was weaker because fewer shared sequences reduced the signal-to-noise ratio. Out-of-frame TCR alpha sharing in monozygotic twins was systematically underestimated by recombination models, whereas sharing between unrelated individuals was in agreement with the recombination models.

The library was obtained by 5' RACE. Sequencing was carried out with an Illumina HiSeq 2000. A universal primer binding site was added through template switching, and the final cDNA carried a unique molecular identifier so that TCR cDNA molecules could be counted accurately. Specific primers in the conserved constant-segment region were used to synthesize first-strand cDNA for the TCR alpha and beta chains. To control for contamination, every cDNA library carried two barcodes: a SMART-Mk sample barcode plus Illumina barcodes. TruSeq adapter sequences, together with Illumina sample barcodes, were added in two successive PCR steps. The TCR alpha and beta cDNA libraries were sequenced on the Illumina HiSeq platform using custom primers. Under the source paper's analysis protocol: MiGEC processed the raw reads to extract unique molecular identifiers, while MiXCR was used to determine the CDR3 positions. For each individual, recombination models were inferred using an EM algorithm with the repgenHMM and IGoR tools. The tcR package in R was used for shared clonotype analysis, with sharing normalized by the product of cloneset sizes. To study raw recombination without the effects of thymic and clonal selection, out-of-frame nonproductive sequences were analyzed. The raw public reads went through TCRdb reprocessing: fastp at Q25, MiXCR clone calling, in-frame beta chains kept. Here each entry gathers all rows of one CDR3 protein and keeps the most common genes and DNA. The V and J calls, along with clone size, are taken from TCRdb and not from the paper's own processing. The sample table records roughly 250,000 distinct CDR3 sequences; 7.5% of these occur just once. The ten largest clones take up around 5% of the sample.

Note on this clonotype: Its antigen is not yet known. Within one base of it there is no much larger clone, and no base qualities were kept.

The germline V gene gives CDR1 as MDHEN and CDR2 as SYDVKM. Counted from cysteine to phenylalanine, this CDR3 has 14 amino acids. Only the CDR3 part of the read is kept: 42 bases, read in frame from the first base. Trimming accounts for 5 bases at V and 6 bases at J, while the number of junction bases matched to no gene is 6. Every donor was a healthy Caucasian. Three pairs of female monozygotic twins, all aged about 18 to 29 years, made up the twin cohort. CD4+ and CD8+ T cell populations were isolated with positive isolation kits from Invitrogen. These data are also associated with another study on yellow fever vaccine responses in identical twins. Taken from the second paper: According to the authors, the vaccine-induced T cell response in identical twins seemed to be partly convergent and partly specific to each individual. The study precisely tracked vaccine-responding T cell clones in identical twins.

The sample consisted of CD8+ T cells sorted from blood. The chain was built from TRBV28 and TRBJ2-1; TRBD2 aligns with 8 central bases. This receptor was identified in a woman under 30 in good health. The nucleotide sequence reads as follows: TGTGCCAGCAGTACCCTACTAGCGGCCAATGAGCAGTTCTTC. Its protein product is CASSTLLAANEQFF.